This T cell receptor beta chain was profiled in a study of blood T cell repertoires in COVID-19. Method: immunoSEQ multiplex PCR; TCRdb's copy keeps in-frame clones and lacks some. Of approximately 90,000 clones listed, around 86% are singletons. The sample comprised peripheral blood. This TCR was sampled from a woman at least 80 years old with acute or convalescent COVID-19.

The CDR3 nucleotides read TGTGCCAGCAGTTTCCAGGGAAACACTGAAGCTTTCTTT. Translating gives CASSFQGNTEAFF. The genes are TRBV12-3 or TRBV12-4 and TRBJ1-1, with D possibly being TRBD1 (5 bases). Trimming stripped 3 bases from V and 2 bases from J, with 7 bases between. The CDR3 has 13 residues.